This T cell receptor beta chain comes out of a study of Graves' ophthalmopathy and Graves' hyperthyroidism. Broader study findings: Blood contained most expanded thyroid clonotypes exceeding 0.001 frequency.

This clonotype was recorded at least ten times. Its antigen is unidentified. TCR beta CDR3 regions were amplified from RNA transcripts. HTBI primers were used in a first-round RT-PCR, which preceded a second-round multiplex PCR. TCRdb ran MiXCR on the multiplex PCR reads and lists one entry per CDR3 protein. The table records about 58,000 distinct CDR3 sequences, about half of them present only once. Establishment of the diagnosis relied upon clinical symptoms, serum thyroxine, TRAb, thyroid ultrasound and orbital computed tomography. Sampling less than 13 ml of fresh peripheral blood provided the PBMCs. The clonotype originates from an adult woman with Graves' ophthalmopathy. The specimen sequenced was peripheral blood.

Here the CDR3 DNA reads TGCAGTGCTATACCGGGACTGAACACCGGGGAGCTGTTTTTT. It encodes CSAIPGLNTGELFF. The V and J genes are TRBV20-1 and TRBJ2-2; possibly TRBD2 for D (6 bases). Per the germline V gene, CDR1 is DFQATT and CDR2 is SNEGSKA (reference sequence). Trimming cost V 4 bases and J 1 base, with 10 bases left between them. The CDR3 consists of 14 residues.